The 20 T cell receptor beta chains reported below all come from one sample, sequenced in a study of T cells expressing NK-cell markers. Each CDR3 protein gets one entry in TCRdb, which reprocessed the 5' RACE reads and gives no DNA. The sample spans about 440,000 distinct CDR3 sequences; the ten largest clones claim approximately 7%. The specimen was blood T cells: a sorted CD56 or NKG2C T cell subset, CD4+ or CD8+ T cells, or bulk PBMC T cells (not recorded which). These receptors all stem from a woman aged 18 to 75 in good health.

The gene calls are TRBV5-1 and TRBJ2-2; TCRdb selects TRBD1, and the lack of DNA leaves this call unchecked. The CDR3 spans 15 residues. Germline CDR1 is SGHRS and CDR2 is YFSETQ. CDR3: CASHPTGLVTGELFF.

The chain combines TRBV29-1 with TRBJ1-2; the TCRdb call, TRBD1, lacks DNA for checking. Germline values: CDR1 SQVTM, CDR2 ANQGSEA. This CDR3 is built from 13 residues. CDR3 protein: CSVERTGGVGYTF.

V is TRBV28 and J is TRBJ1-1; TCRdb returns TRBD1, unconfirmable since there is no DNA. This CDR3 comprises 15 residues. Germline V CDR1 and CDR2: MDHEN, SYDVKM. CDR3 loop: CASSSRQGEGAEAFF.

The chain carries TRBV6-1 and TRBJ2-1; the TCRdb call, TRBD1, lacks DNA for checking. The length of the CDR3 is 16 residues. The germline V gene encodes CDR1 MNHNS and CDR2 SASEGT. The CDR3 protein is CASTQGGGVGHNEQFF.

The chain joins TRBV12-3 or TRBV12-4 to TRBJ1-5; TCRdb names TRBD1, which stays unverified in the absence of DNA. This CDR3 contains 18 residues. CDR3 protein: CASSLEGGRGGRNQPQHF.

The J gene is TRBJ2-3, the V gene TRBV12-3 or TRBV12-4; checking the TCRdb D call of TRBD1 is not possible without DNA. CDR3 length: 16 residues. The CDR3 sequence is CATESGGGGNSNTQYF.

The CDR3 here is CASSLYGRADTQYF. V usage is TRBV27 and J usage is TRBJ2-3; TCRdb picks TRBD2, but there is no DNA to check that call. CDR1 and CDR2 from the germline V gene are MNHEY and SMNVEV (reference sequence). This CDR3 has 14 amino acids.

The chain recombines TRBV4-3 with TRBJ2-1. The germline CDR1 and CDR2 sequences are LGHNA and YSLEER. This CDR3 is 15 amino acids long. CDR3 amino acids: CASSQALSSYNEQFF.

The genes are TRBV14 and TRBJ2-1; without DNA, the TCRdb call of TRBD1 cannot be checked. Germline CDR1 reads SGHDN; CDR2 reads FVKESK. This CDR3 is 16 amino acids long. This CDR3 is CASSPRDSLRVNEQFF. The full variable domain, completed using reference TRBV14 and TRBJ2-1, is EAGVTQFPSHSVIEKGQTVTLRCDPISGHDNLYWYRRVMGKEIKFLLHFVKESKQDESGMPNNRFLAERTGGTYSTLKVQPAELEDSGVYFCASSPRDSLRVNEQFFGPGTRLTVL.

J is TRBJ2-5 and V is TRBV20-1. Germline loops: CDR1 DFQATT, CDR2 SNEGSKA (reference sequence). The CDR3 has 12 residues. CDR3 loop: CSARRGEETQYF.

This sequence joins TRBV7-8 and TRBJ2-1; TCRdb's assignment of TRBD2 cannot be checked, as there is no DNA. This CDR3 is built from 16 residues. Germline V gives CDR1 SGHVS, CDR2 FQNEAQ. Here the CDR3 reads CASSLRSGRAAYEQFF.

The chain is built from TRBV5-4 and TRBJ2-4; lacking DNA, the TRBD1 call made by TCRdb goes unchecked. The germline V gene has CDR1 SGHNT and CDR2 YYREEE (reference sequence). The CDR3 length is 14 residues. The CDR3 spells CASRQGSSGNIQYF.

This chain uses TRBV20-1 with TRBJ2-1; as DNA is missing, the TRBD2 call by TCRdb cannot be tested. Germline CDR1 reads DFQATT; CDR2 reads SNEGSKA (reference sequence). CDR3 length: 15 amino acids. Here the CDR3 reads CSARKRENGNNEQFF.

The chain combines TRBV6-1 with TRBJ2-1; there is no DNA to check the TCRdb D call of TRBD1. This CDR3 contains 15 residues. Germline-derived CDR1 and CDR2 are MNHNS and SASEGT. The CDR3 here is CASSEYSTFPGEQFF.

The genes are TRBV19 and TRBJ1-2; the D gene TCRdb calls, TRBD1, cannot be checked with no DNA. The germline CDR1 and CDR2 sequences are LNHDA and SQIVND (reference sequence). CDR3 length: 14 amino acids. This CDR3 reads CASGKFQGSSGYTF.

V and J are TRBV20-1 and TRBJ1-1. The CDR3 totals 12 residues. Germline V lookup: CDR1 DFQATT, CDR2 SNEGSKA (reference sequence). The CDR3 sequence is CSATAGLTEAFF.

The chain couples TRBV9 to TRBJ1-6; TCRdb's D gene call, TRBD1, goes unchecked for lack of DNA. This CDR3 has 15 amino acids. The germline V gene encodes CDR1 SGDLS and CDR2 YYNGEE. The CDR3 is CASSGTQGARSPLHF.

The rearrangement uses TRBV20-1 and TRBJ2-2; TCRdb's D gene call, TRBD1, goes unchecked for lack of DNA. Germline-derived CDR1 and CDR2 are DFQATT and SNEGSKA (reference sequence). This CDR3 spans 12 amino acids. CDR3 loop: CSARDGVGELFF.

CDR3 region: CASSSLRWGEGDIQYF. J is TRBJ2-4 and V is TRBV7-9; TCRdb proposes TRBD1, but this gene call is untestable without DNA. The CDR3 runs 16 residues. Germline assignment: CDR1 SEHNR and CDR2 FQNEAQ (reference sequence).

The chain joins TRBV4-2 to TRBJ2-3; TCRdb's D gene call, TRBD1, goes unchecked for lack of DNA. Per germline, CDR1 LGHNA and CDR2 YNFKEQ. The CDR3 is 16 residues long. This CDR3 is CASSQDPTGGADTQYF.